One and the same sample provided the 14 T cell receptor beta chains below, sequenced in a study of T cell changes during pregnancy in multiple sclerosis. Generated by immunoSEQ multiplex PCR, the TCRdb table keeps only in-frame clones and is missing some. Of 50,000 or so clones in the sample, about 91% were seen once. This sample comprised CD8+ T cells from peripheral blood mononuclear cells, obtained after pregnancy. The receptors originated from a female donor with multiple sclerosis, enrolled in a pregnancy study.

The chain combines TRBV19 with TRBJ2-1; 7 nucleotides agree with TRBD1. Germline values: CDR1 LNHDA, CDR2 SQIVND (reference sequence). The V and J ends lost 6 bases and 4 bases, in that order; junction bases with no gene match: 6. The CDR3 extends over 14 amino acids. The CDR3 nucleotides read TGTGCCAGTAGCCCCGGACAGGATTACAATGAGCAGTTCTTC. Translated: CASSPGQDYNEQFF.

The J gene is TRBJ2-7, the V gene TRBV6-5; tentatively, D is TRBD2 (5 bases). The CDR3 totals 13 residues. The V and J ends lost 7 bases and 0 bases respectively, with 10 bases between them. Looked up from germline, CDR1 is MNHEY and CDR2 is SVGAGI. The CDR3 here is CASKDGNSYEQYF. The CDR3 DNA sequence: TGTGCCAGCAAGGACGGGAACTCCTACGAGCAGTACTTC.

The rearrangement joins TRBV7-6 to TRBJ1-2; TRBD1 matches 10 bases. This CDR3 comprises 17 residues. The germline gives CDR1 SGHVS, CDR2 FNYEAQ. V was pared by 4 bases and J by 1 base, with 9 bases of the junction left unmatched. CDR3: CASSYGTGETVNYGYTF. The DNA of the CDR3 is TGTGCCAGCAGCTACGGGACAGGGGAAACAGTTAACTATGGCTACACCTTC.

The chain recombines TRBV27 with TRBJ1-1; maybe TRBD1 (5 bases). This CDR3 is 14 amino acids long. From germline, CDR1 is MNHEY and CDR2 SMNVEV (reference sequence). The germline V and J ends were trimmed by 0 bases and 1 base, with 6 bases remaining between them. The CDR3 protein is CASSLSTGNTEAFF. In nucleotides, the CDR3 is TGTGCCAGCAGTTTATCCACAGGGAACACTGAAGCTTTCTTT.

The table lists this clone with a count of one. J is TRBJ2-4 and V is TRBV6-6; possibly TRBD1 for D (6 bases). The CDR3 sequence is 14 residues long. Germline V gives CDR1 MNHNY, CDR2 SVGAGI (reference sequence). V dropped 4 bases and J dropped 8 bases, with 15 bases sitting between them. In nucleotides, the CDR3 is TGTGCCAGCAGTTTGCAGGGGAGTATGGACATTCAGTACTTC. It specifies CASSLQGSMDIQYF.

In DNA form, the CDR3 reads TGTGCCAGCAGTCCATTGACAGGAGCTCCCTCTGGAAACACCATATATTTT. It translates to CASSPLTGAPSGNTIYF. This chain links TRBV27 with TRBJ1-3, with D tentatively TRBD1 (6 bases). The CDR3 has 17 amino acids. Per the germline V gene, CDR1 is MNHEY and CDR2 is SMNVEV (reference sequence). V dropped 5 bases and J dropped 0 bases, with 17 bases sitting between them.

The CDR3 DNA sequence: TGTGCCAGCAGTTTGAAGGGGTATAATTCACCCCTCCACTTT. Its translation is CASSLKGYNSPLHF. The chain joins TRBV27 to TRBJ1-6; TRBD1 might be the D (5 bases). V was cut by 3 bases and J by 4 bases, with 7 bases left in between. This CDR3 has 14 residues. Germline lookup yields CDR1 MNHEY and CDR2 SMNVEV (reference sequence).

The chain couples TRBV30 to TRBJ1-1; weak D call: TRBD1 (6 bases). V shed 3 bases and J shed 2 bases, with 16 bases lying between them. The CDR3 contains 15 residues. CDR1 and CDR2 from the germline V gene are GTSNPN and SVGIG (reference sequence). The CDR3, as DNA: TGTGCCTGGAGGGGAACACAGGGTACCAACACTGAAGCTTTCTTT. As protein: CAWRGTQGTNTEAFF.

About this clone: One end of the junction fails to match germline, which may point to a read error. V gene TRBV7-7 combines with J gene TRBJ2-1; 11 bases are a match to TRBD2. The CDR3 covers 15 residues. CDR1 is SSHAT and CDR2 is FNYEAQ in the germline V gene (reference sequence). This chain's CDR3 is CASSPVSGGDNEQFF. The CDR3 nucleotides read TGTGCTAGCAGCCCAGTTAGCGGGGGGGACAATGAGCAGTTCTTC.

The chain recombines TRBV19 with TRBJ1-2; 9 bases match TRBD1. The CDR3 is 13 amino acids. J was trimmed by 5 bases and V by 5 bases; bases with no gene match: 3. In germline, CDR1 is LNHDA, CDR2 SQIVND (reference sequence). The CDR3 DNA is TGTGCCAGTAGTGTGGGACAGGGTTATGGCTACACCTTC. This sequence encodes CASSVGQGYGYTF.

The chain has TRBV6-5 and TRBJ2-3; 11 bases map to TRBD1. J was trimmed by 2 bases and V by 3 bases; bases with no gene match: 4. The CDR3 extends over 16 amino acids. Per the germline V gene, CDR1 is MNHEY and CDR2 is SVGAGI. The chain's CDR3 is CASSYTGQGDTDTQYF. CDR3 nucleotides: TGTGCCAGCAGTTATACGGGACAGGGGGACACAGATACGCAGTATTTT.

CDR3 bases: TGTGCCATCGGACTAGCGGGGGCCAATGAGCAGTTCTTC. Translated: CAIGLAGANEQFF. This chain links TRBV2 with TRBJ2-1, with 13 bases aligning to TRBD2. With V trimmed by 10 bases and J by 6 bases, 3 bases remained unmatched. The CDR3 totals 13 residues. Germline V gene sequence: CDR1 SNHLY, CDR2 FYNNEI.

The V gene is TRBV29-1, the J gene TRBJ2-7; 9 nucleotides match TRBD1. The CDR3 is 13 residues long. V lost 4 bases to trimming and J lost 4 bases; unmatched junction nucleotides: 5. Looked up from germline, CDR1 is SQVTM and CDR2 is ANQGSEA. CDR3 amino acids: CSVAPDRGYEQYF. The CDR3 DNA reads as TGCAGCGTTGCGCCCGACAGGGGGTACGAGCAGTACTTC.

V usage is TRBV5-4 and J usage is TRBJ1-3, with D tentatively TRBD1 (5 bases). The CDR3 is made up of 15 amino acids. V gave up 6 bases and J gave up 8 bases, with 21 bases separating them. Germline loops: CDR1 SGHNT, CDR2 YYREEE (reference sequence). The CDR3 protein is CASTNLVGGDYTIYF. The CDR3, as DNA: TGTGCCAGCACCAATCTCGTCGGGGGGGATTACACCATATATTTT.